These 26 T cell receptor beta chains share one sample of origin, sequenced in a study of T-cell reconstitution after alpha-beta-depleted transplantation in children (dated by TCRdb to the mid-2010s). According to the study, the label for this sample's treatment or condition signals: allogeneic hematopoietic cell transplantation with graft depleted of TCRalphabeta T cells and CD19 B cells. Libraries were prepared through PCR. Sequencer: Illumina HiSeq 2500. TCR library preparation used molecular barcoding, with unique molecular identifiers applied to normalize quantification of the TCRbeta repertoire. TCRdb took the public reads, trimmed them with fastp at Q25, ran MiXCR for clone calling and kept in-frame beta chains. For every CDR3 protein sequence, its rows merge into one entry that carries the most common genes and DNA. The sample table contains 500,000 to 750,000 distinct CDR3 sequences; only one count was recorded for 10% to 15% of them. Approximately 2% of the sample comes from the top ten.

This specimen consisted of PBMCs, mostly from graft donor cells, obtained 360 days after TCRalphabeta/CD19-depleted stem cell transplant. The source of these receptors is a male patient aged 10-17 years who had a stem cell transplant for acute myeloid leukemia, so the T cells may come from the graft donor.

The V call is TRBV4-3, the J call TRBJ2-3, with TRBD2 identical over 11 bases. Per the germline V gene, CDR1 is LGHNA and CDR2 is YSLEER. V lost 3 bases to trimming and J lost 2 bases; unmatched junction nucleotides: 4. The CDR3 has 16 amino acids. The CDR3 nucleotides are TGCGCCAGCAGCCATGAACTAGCGGGAGCCACAGATACGCAGTATTTT. The encoded protein is CASSHELAGATDTQYF.

The chain employs TRBV20-1 and TRBJ1-4; D gene unclear. The CDR3 loop spans 11 amino acids. Germline V gene lookup returns CDR1 DFQATT and CDR2 SNEGSKA (reference sequence). The V and J ends lost 6 bases and 8 bases respectively, with 10 bases between them. The CDR3, as DNA: TGCAGTGCCCGGAGGGTCGAAAAACTGTTTTTT. Its protein is CSARRVEKLFF.

A few counts support this clonotype. V usage is TRBV29-1 and J usage is TRBJ2-1, with 10 bases aligning to TRBD2. Germline CDR1 reads SQVTM; CDR2 reads ANQGSEA. This CDR3 contains 14 residues. V shed 7 bases and J 7 bases; nucleotides not matched to a gene: 10. The CDR3 DNA reads TGCAGCGGTGACGGGACTAGCGAAGGTAATGAGCAGTTCTTC. Its translation is CSGDGTSEGNEQFF.

This clonotype was observed a handful of times. This chain uses TRBV20-1 with TRBJ2-2; no reliable D call. Germline V lookup: CDR1 DFQATT, CDR2 SNEGSKA (reference sequence). The CDR3 runs 13 residues. V dropped 3 bases and J dropped 6 bases, with 11 bases sitting between them. The CDR3 nucleotides read TGCAGTGCTAGGGGGTTTGAGGCCGGGGAGCTGTTTTTT. This sequence encodes CSARGFEAGELFF.

This clonotype came up a few times. CDR3 amino acids: CASSPSEFSYEQYF. The CDR3 nucleotides are TGTGCCAGCAGCCCATCAGAGTTTTCCTACGAGCAGTACTTC. This rearrangement joins TRBV9 to TRBJ2-7; D gene ambiguous. Trimming removed 4 bases at V and 1 base at J, with 12 bases between. There are 14 residues in the CDR3. From germline, CDR1 is SGDLS and CDR2 YYNGEE.

This chain links TRBV6-5 with TRBJ2-4; TRBD1 or TRBD2 may be the D gene (6 bases each). In germline, CDR1 is MNHEY, CDR2 SVGAGI. Trimming shortened V by 2 bases and J by 1 base, and 9 bases separated the two germline ends. The CDR3 loop spans 15 amino acids. The CDR3 region has the DNA TGTGCCAGCAGTTACAGGGGGGAGGCCAAAAACATTCAGTACTTC. It specifies CASSYRGEAKNIQYF.

This chain uses TRBV6-2 or TRBV6-3 with TRBJ2-1; a possible D gene is TRBD1 (6 bases). The CDR3 length is 11 residues. The V and J ends lost 6 bases and 12 bases respectively, with 12 bases between them. The germline CDR1 and CDR2 sequences are MNHEY and SVGEGT. CDR3: CASSQGQGQFF. CDR3 nucleotides: TGTGCCAGCAGCCAGGGGCAAGGGCAGTTCTTC.

This rearrangement joins TRBV25-1 to TRBJ2-1; a weak D match, TRBD1 (5 bases). The V gene's germline CDR1 is MGHDK and CDR2 SYGVNS. With 2 bases removed from V and 6 bases from J, the gap between germline ends came to 8 bases. The CDR3 runs 13 residues. As DNA, the CDR3 is TGTGCCAGCAGTGAAATCGACAGCAATGAGCAGTTCTTC. This translates into CASSEIDSNEQFF.

The chain links TRBV6-1 to TRBJ2-7, with 9 positions matching TRBD2. This CDR3 comprises 16 residues. CDR1 is MNHNS, CDR2 SASEGT, per germline. The ends lost 5 bases at V and 2 bases at J; junction bases unmatched: 10. In DNA form, the CDR3 reads TGTGCCAGCAGTATTCCCGGTAGCGGGGGACCCTACGAGCAGTACTTC. Its translation: CASSIPGSGGPYEQYF.

The V gene is TRBV7-3, the J gene TRBJ2-1, with D unclear. Looked up from germline, CDR1 is SGHTA and CDR2 is FQGTGA. The CDR3 is made up of 13 amino acids. Trimming cost V 6 bases and J 12 bases, with 18 bases left between them. CDR3 in DNA: TGTGCCAGCAGTTCTGACTCGTCGACGGGGCAGTTCTTC. Protein product: CASSSDSSTGQFF.

In this sample, this clonotype turned up a few times. The rearrangement links TRBV9 to TRBJ2-5, with TRBD2 identical over 7 bases. The CDR3 extends over 14 amino acids. Trimming removed 2 bases from V and 3 bases from J; junction bases left unmatched: 4. The V gene's germline CDR1 is SGDLS and CDR2 YYNGEE. The CDR3 region is CASSVGGGEETQYF. The CDR3 bases are TGTGCCAGCAGCGTTGGGGGAGGGGAAGAGACCCAGTACTTC.

The gene calls are TRBV7-3 and TRBJ2-2; D is possibly TRBD2 (6 bases). This CDR3 comprises 16 residues. V lost 7 bases and J 0 bases, leaving 15 bases between the germline ends. The germline V gene has CDR1 SGHTA and CDR2 FQGTGA. In nucleotides, the CDR3 is TGTGCCAGCACCCTAGTTGGCGGGACGAACACCGGGGAGCTGTTTTTT. As protein: CASTLVGGTNTGELFF.

This clonotype was observed a few times. The gene calls are TRBV28 and TRBJ1-1; D call uncertain. The CDR3 runs 12 residues. The ends were cut back, 5 bases at V and 8 bases at J, with 12 bases in the middle. CDR1 MDHEN and CDR2 SYDVKM come from the germline V gene. The CDR3 DNA reads as TGTGCCAGCAGTATAATCGGCAGGGAAGCTTTCTTT. Amino acid sequence: CASSIIGREAFF.

CDR3 region: CASSLNWSEDGYTF. In DNA, the CDR3 is TGTGCCAGCAGCTTAAACTGGTCTGAGGATGGCTACACCTTC. The chain joins TRBV7-2 to TRBJ1-2; unclear D gene. The CDR3 length is 14 residues. Per germline, CDR1 SGHTA and CDR2 FQGNSA. Trimming took off 2 bases at V and 6 bases at J, with 13 bases between the two ends.

Ten or more counts support this clonotype. The genes are TRBV7-2 and TRBJ2-1, with TRBD2 identical over 11 bases. The CDR3 length is 16 residues. Trimming cost V 5 bases and J 3 bases; bases outside gene matches: 6. CDR1 is SGHTA and CDR2 is FQGNSA in the germline V gene. The CDR3 here is CASSLRLAGIYNEQFF. The CDR3 DNA follows: TGTGCCAGCAGCCTCCGACTAGCGGGGATCTACAATGAGCAGTTCTTC.

The chain couples TRBV12-3 or TRBV12-4 to TRBJ1-4; D is ambiguous. The CDR3 is 14 residues long. V lost 6 bases and J lost 6, with 14 bases in between. CDR3 residues: CASSPSQVYEKLFF. DNA for the CDR3: TGTGCCAGCAGCCCTAGTCAGGTTTATGAAAAACTGTTTTTT.

In this sample, this clonotype turned up a few times. Here the CDR3 reads CASSAYRDEQFF. CDR3 DNA sequence: TGTGCCAGCAGCGCCTATAGGGACGAGCAGTTCTTC. The gene calls are TRBV11-3 and TRBJ2-1; either TRBD1 or TRBD2 may fit D (5 bases each). CDR1 and CDR2 (germline): SGHNT, YENEEA. V was trimmed by 5 bases and J by 10 bases, leaving 12 bases between them. The CDR3 covers 12 residues.

This clonotype turned up a few times. The rearrangement joins TRBV7-6 to TRBJ1-3, with unresolved D. Germline CDR1 SGHVS, CDR2 FNYEAQ. The CDR3 consists of 13 residues. Trimming shortened V by 3 bases and J by 4 bases, and 7 bases separated the two germline ends. CDR3 in DNA: TGTGCCAGCAGCTTCAATCCGGGAAACACCATATATTTT. Its translation is CASSFNPGNTIYF.

This clonotype was counted only a few times. The chain uses TRBV20-1 and TRBJ2-7, with 8 bases aligning to TRBD2. The CDR3 loop spans 17 amino acids. V lost 3 bases to trimming and J lost 2 bases; unmatched junction nucleotides: 15. Germline V lookup: CDR1 DFQATT, CDR2 SNEGSKA (reference sequence). CDR3 sequence: CSARLSPGTRGTYEQYF. DNA for the CDR3: TGCAGTGCTAGGCTTTCTCCCGGGACTAGAGGAACCTACGAGCAGTACTTC.

The table lists this clonotype with a few counts. The rearrangement links TRBV5-1 to TRBJ2-7, with 7 bases matching TRBD2. Germline V CDR1 and CDR2: SGHRS, YFSETQ. This CDR3 region has 16 residues. The junction had 7 bases not matched to a gene; V was cut back by 0 bases and J by 1 base. The CDR3 sequence is CASSLVGSSGSYEQYF. In nucleotides, the CDR3 is TGCGCCAGCAGCTTGGTAGGGTCTAGCGGATCCTACGAGCAGTACTTC.

The chain is built from TRBV20-1 and TRBJ2-5, with 8 bases identical to TRBD1. Per germline, CDR1 DFQATT and CDR2 SNEGSKA (reference sequence). The CDR3 consists of 12 residues. V gave up 5 bases and J gave up 5 bases; unmatched junction bases: 4. The CDR3 spells CSASGGWETQYF. Here the CDR3 DNA reads TGCAGTGCTTCAGGGGGCTGGGAGACCCAGTACTTC.

This clonotype was counted a few times. The chain couples TRBV29-1 to TRBJ2-3; weak D call: TRBD1 (6 bases). This CDR3 has 15 residues. The V gene lost 1 base and the J gene lost 1 base, with 12 bases spanning the gap. The germline gives CDR1 SQVTM, CDR2 ANQGSEA. The CDR3 here is CSVEGGQVGTDTQYF. CDR3 coding DNA: TGCAGCGTTGAAGGGGGGCAGGTGGGCACAGATACGCAGTATTTT.

This chain connects TRBV7-2 to TRBJ2-5; D call uncertain. V was cut by 0 bases and J by 3 bases, with 5 bases left in between. The germline CDR1 and CDR2 sequences are SGHTA and FQGNSA. The CDR3 covers 13 residues. This chain's CDR3 is CASSLAREETQYF. DNA of the CDR3: TGTGCCAGCAGCTTAGCAAGGGAAGAGACCCAGTACTTC.

The chain employs TRBV12-3 or TRBV12-4 and TRBJ2-1; 11 positions agree with TRBD2. V trimming: 2 bases; J trimming: 6 bases; junction bases outside the gene matches: 9. CDR3 length: 17 residues. The CDR3 protein is CASSLSPGLAVFNEQFF. The CDR3 nucleotides read TGTGCCAGCAGTTTATCCCCGGGACTAGCGGTTTTCAATGAGCAGTTCTTC.

There are many counts of this clonotype. The chain links TRBV12-3 or TRBV12-4 to TRBJ2-1; tentative D call: TRBD2 (6 bases). This CDR3 is built from 15 residues. V lost 5 bases to trimming and J lost 7 bases, with 18 bases between them. CDR3 loop: CASSKMAGWVNEQFF. The CDR3 nucleotides read TGTGCCAGCAGTAAGATGGCGGGATGGGTTAATGAGCAGTTCTTC.

This clonotype was detected a few times. The chain carries TRBV10-2 and TRBJ2-2; the D is unclear. Trimming stripped 2 bases from V and 6 bases from J, with 10 bases between. The CDR3 has 14 amino acids. The germline CDR1 and CDR2 sequences are WSHSY and SAAADI. The CDR3 coding sequence is TGCGCCAGCAGTGAGAAGTTGCAGCCCGGGGAGCTGTTTTTT. This translates into CASSEKLQPGELFF.